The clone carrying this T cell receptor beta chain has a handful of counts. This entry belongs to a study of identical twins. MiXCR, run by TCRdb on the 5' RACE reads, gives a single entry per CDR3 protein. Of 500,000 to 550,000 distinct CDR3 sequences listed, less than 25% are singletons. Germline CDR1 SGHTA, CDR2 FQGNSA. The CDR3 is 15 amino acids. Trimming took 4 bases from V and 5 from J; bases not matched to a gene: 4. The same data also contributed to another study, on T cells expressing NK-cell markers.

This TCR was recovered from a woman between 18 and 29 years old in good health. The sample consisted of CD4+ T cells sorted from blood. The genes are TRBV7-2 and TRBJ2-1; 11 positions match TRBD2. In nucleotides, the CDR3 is TGTGCCAGCAGCTACGGGACTAGCGGAAACAATGAGCAGTTCTTC. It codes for CASSYGTSGNNEQFF.